The clone carrying this T cell receptor beta chain was observed once. This record comes from a study of blood T cell repertoires in COVID-19. Study-level background: Samples representing acute and convalescent COVID-19 were sourced from the United States, Italy and Spain.

The CDR3 totals 14 residues. V lost 0 bases and J 1 base, leaving 6 bases between the germline ends. Germline V gene lookup returns CDR1 SGHTA and CDR2 FQGTGA. Only in-frame clones appear in the TCRdb table, and some are missing; sequencing was by immunoSEQ multiplex PCR. The sample carries roughly 250,000 clones, 80% to 85% recorded once. The rearrangement links TRBV7-3 to TRBJ1-2; D ambiguous. The sequenced material came from peripheral blood. This receptor was identified in a middle-aged man with active or convalescent COVID-19. As DNA, the CDR3 is TGTGCCAGCAGCTTAACAGGGAGTAACTATGGCTACACCTTC. As protein: CASSLTGSNYGYTF.